This passage covers 11 T cell receptor beta chains from one sample sequenced in a study of cytomegalovirus exposure and HLA in healthy donors. Both 60 Vbeta primers and 13 Jbeta primers went into the PCR. This table comes from immunoSEQ multiplex PCR, and its TCRdb copy is limited to in-frame clones, with some not included. The sample yields 100,000 or so clones, roughly an eighth seen once. The sample was PBMCs. The origin of the receptors is a man aged 40-50 years in good health and CMV-seropositive.

The rearrangement links TRBV2 to TRBJ1-4; D possibly corresponds to TRBD1 (5 bases). CDR3 length equals 14 residues. Germline assignment: CDR1 SNHLY and CDR2 FYNNEI. V lost 3 bases to trimming and J lost 3 bases, with 8 bases between them. CDR3 DNA: TGTGCCAGCAGTGACTCGGGGGCTAATGAAAAACTGTTTTTT. The encoded protein is CASSDSGANEKLFF.

The rearrangement links TRBV4-1 to TRBJ1-5; 8 bases are a match to TRBD1. This CDR3 comprises 15 residues. Losses at the gene ends were 4 bases for V and 0 bases for J; bases not matched to a gene: 2. Per the germline V gene, CDR1 is MGHRA and CDR2 is YSYEKL. The CDR3 protein is CASSRTGNSNQPQHF. In nucleotides, the CDR3 is TGCGCCAGCAGCCGGACAGGGAATAGCAATCAGCCCCAGCATTTT.

The sample holds a few counts of this clone. This chain links TRBV6-1 with TRBJ2-7; TRBD2 matches at 12 bases. This CDR3 has 15 residues. Germline assignment: CDR1 MNHNS and CDR2 SASEGT. J was trimmed by 2 bases and V by 7 bases; bases with no gene match: 6. The CDR3 region is CASIERTSGTYEQYF. The CDR3 nucleotides are TGTGCCAGCATCGAGAGGACTAGCGGGACCTACGAGCAGTACTTC.

V is TRBV29-1 and J is TRBJ2-1; 8 positions agree with TRBD2. CDR1 is SQVTM and CDR2 is ANQGSEA in the germline V gene. CDR3 length equals 13 residues. With 4 bases clipped from V and 8 bases from J, the junction kept 7 bases outside the gene matches. The CDR3 nucleotides are TGCAGCGTTGGGAAAGGACTAGCCGATGAGCAGTTCTTC. Translating it yields CSVGKGLADEQFF.

V usage is TRBV5-1 and J usage is TRBJ1-2, with unresolved D. From germline, CDR1 is SGHRS and CDR2 YFSETQ. This CDR3 region has 14 residues. Between the trimmed V and J ends, which lost 4 bases and 6 bases, there was a span of 16 bases. CDR3 loop: CASSPSRYRDGYTF. CDR3 coding DNA: TGCGCCAGCAGCCCCTCAAGGTATCGGGATGGCTACACCTTC.

This clone was seen a few times. This chain uses TRBV5-1 with TRBJ1-4; unclear D gene. CDR3 length: 13 amino acids. The germline CDR1 and CDR2 sequences are SGHRS and YFSETQ. V was shortened by 0 bases and J by 6 bases, with 6 bases between the two germline ends. In DNA, the CDR3 is TGCGCCAGCAGCTTGGTTCGGGATGAAAAACTGTTTTTT. Residues: CASSLVRDEKLFF.

This clone was detected only a few times. The CDR3 bases are TGCGCCAGCAGCTTGGGGACAAACACTGAAGCTTTCTTT. Its translation is CASSLGTNTEAFF. This chain links TRBV5-1 with TRBJ1-1; D perhaps matches TRBD1 (5 bases). CDR1 and CDR2 (germline): SGHRS, YFSETQ. V lost 0 bases and J lost 2, with 5 bases in between. The CDR3 sequence is 13 residues long.

This clone was seen only a few times. The rearrangement joins TRBV7-6 to TRBJ2-7; the D is unclear. CDR3 size: 13 residues. Trimming pared 0 bases from V and 3 bases from J, leaving 6 bases between. CDR1 SGHVS and CDR2 FNYEAQ come from the germline V gene. CDR3 loop: CASSLAVDYEQYF. CDR3 DNA: TGTGCCAGCAGCTTAGCCGTAGACTACGAGCAGTACTTC.

This clone was detected a few times. V usage is TRBV28 and J usage is TRBJ1-5, with TRBD1 matching 7 bases. Germline values: CDR1 MDHEN, CDR2 SYDVKM. V trimming: 6 bases; J trimming: 3 bases; junction bases outside the gene matches: 5. This CDR3 is 14 amino acids long. Here the CDR3 reads CASSQGDLNQPQHF. CDR3 DNA sequence: TGTGCCAGCAGCCAGGGGGATCTCAATCAGCCCCAGCATTTT.

This clone has only a few counts. V is TRBV4-2 and J is TRBJ2-3; 16 bases align to TRBD2. CDR3 length: 20 residues. V dropped 2 bases and J dropped 4; count of bases not matched to a gene: 12. In germline, CDR1 is LGHNA, CDR2 YNFKEQ. This CDR3 is CASSQRGLAGGRTGPDTQYF. DNA of the CDR3: TGTGCCAGCAGCCAAAGGGGACTAGCGGGAGGGCGGACGGGCCCAGATACGCAGTATTTT.

The chain links TRBV10-3 to TRBJ2-3; 9 nucleotides line up with TRBD2. Germline V gene sequence: CDR1 ENHRY, CDR2 SYGVKD. The CDR3 totals 14 residues. The V gene end was trimmed by 9 bases and the J gene end by 2 bases; junction bases not matched to a gene: 6. Here the CDR3 reads CAILAGPNTDTQYF. CDR3 DNA: TGTGCCATTCTAGCGGGACCAAACACAGATACGCAGTATTTT.